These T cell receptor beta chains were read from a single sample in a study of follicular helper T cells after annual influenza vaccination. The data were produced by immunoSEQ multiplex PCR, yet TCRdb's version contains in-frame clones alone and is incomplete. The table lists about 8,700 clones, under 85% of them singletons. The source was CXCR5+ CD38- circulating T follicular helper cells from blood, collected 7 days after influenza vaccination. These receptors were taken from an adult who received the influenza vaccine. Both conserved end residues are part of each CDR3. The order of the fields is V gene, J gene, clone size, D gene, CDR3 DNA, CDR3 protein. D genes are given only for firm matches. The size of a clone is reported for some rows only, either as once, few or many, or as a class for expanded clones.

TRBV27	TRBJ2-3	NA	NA	TGTGCCAGCAGTTTCAGGGATCTAGGCACAGATACGCAGTATTTT	CASSFRDLGTDTQYF
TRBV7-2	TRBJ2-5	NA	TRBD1	TGTGCCAGCAGGTCCACAGGGGGCGCAGAGACCCAGTACTTC	CASRSTGGAETQYF
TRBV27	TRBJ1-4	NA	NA	TGTGCCAGCAGTCCCCTTTGGAAGGCGCGGAAATTCGAAAAACTGTTTTTT	CASSPLWKARKFEKLFF
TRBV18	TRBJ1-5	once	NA	TGTGCCAGCTCAGAGGGGAGGGGTGAGCCCCAGCATTTT	CASSEGRGEPQHF
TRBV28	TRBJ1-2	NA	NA	TGTGCCAGCAGTTTCAACAGGGATGGCTACACCTTC	CASSFNRDGYTF
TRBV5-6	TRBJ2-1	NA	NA	TGTGCCAGCAGCCTGGGACCGTCAACCAATGAGCAGTTCTTC	CASSLGPSTNEQFF
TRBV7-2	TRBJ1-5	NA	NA	TGTGCCAGCAGCCCCGTCGGGAGGGGGGGTGATCAGCCCCAGCATTTT	CASSPVGRGGDQPQHF
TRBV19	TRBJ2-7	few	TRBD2	TGTGCCAGTAGTATAGCGGCGGGAGTGGCGTACGAGCAGTACTTC	CASSIAAGVAYEQYF
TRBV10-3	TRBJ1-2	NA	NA	TGTGCCATCAGTGAAGGGGGGCATGACTATGGCTACACCTTC	CAISEGGHDYGYTF
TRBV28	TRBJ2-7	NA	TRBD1	TGTGCCAGCAGCAACCCCGGGACAGCCTACGAGCAGTACTTC	CASSNPGTAYEQYF
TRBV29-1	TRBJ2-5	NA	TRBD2	TGCAGCGTTGAGCGGGGGGCGGGAGAGACCCAGTACTTC	CSVERGAGETQYF
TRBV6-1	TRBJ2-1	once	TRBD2	TGTGCCAGCATGGTAGCGGGAGGGCGAAGCAATGAGCAGTTCTTC	CASMVAGGRSNEQFF
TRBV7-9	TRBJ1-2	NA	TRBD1	TGTGCCAGCAGCGTTCCCATAGGACAGGGGGCAGACGGCTACACCTTC	CASSVPIGQGADGYTF
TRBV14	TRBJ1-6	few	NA	TGTGCCAGCAGCCTACGGGCGGGGGCTAATTCACCCCTCCACTTT	CASSLRAGANSPLHF
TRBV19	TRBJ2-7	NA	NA	TGTGCCAGTATTGGATGGAGGGTTCGCTCCTACGAGCAGTACTTC	CASIGWRVRSYEQYF
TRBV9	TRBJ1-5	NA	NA	TGTGCCAGCAGCGTAGGATCGGGTCTTCAGCCCCAGCATTTT	CASSVGSGLQPQHF
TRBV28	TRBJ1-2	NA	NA	TGTGCCAGCAGTTTAGGACTCTCGGGCTATGGCTACACCTTC	CASSLGLSGYGYTF